This T cell receptor (beta chain) was identified in a study of CD8+ T cells in alopecia areata. Regarding the study as a whole: Alopecia totalis/universalis scalp especially showed more expanded CD8+ clones than normal scalp. Only a single nonresponder existed, so baseline CD8+ expansion links stay unclear. The study found tofacitinib significantly decreased scalp clonality and expanded CD8+ clones among the top 100.

The treatment here: oral pan-JAK inhibitor, 5-10 mg twice daily. Collection of lesional scalp punch biopsies and peripheral blood was performed in alopecia areata patients. Remarks on this clone: Its antigen is still unknown.

Deletions cut 2 bases from V and 0 bases from J, with 2 bases between. The CDR3 covers 14 residues. Germline V gene data show CDR1 as MRHNA and CDR2 as SNTAGT. In each case, RNA was isolated and then reverse transcribed into cDNA as the sequencing template. Clones were read by immunoSEQ multiplex PCR, and TCRdb kept only the in-frame ones, dropping some. The sample lists 150,000 or so clones; just over 65% were seen once. V usage is TRBV6-4 and J usage is TRBJ2-6; D is undetermined. This TCR was recovered from a human donor with alopecia areata. The starting material was CD4+ T cells sorted from blood, obtained at week 4, from a patient treated with tofacitinib. As DNA, the CDR3 is TGTGCCAGCAGTGACAACTCTGGGGCCAACGTCCTGACTTTC. Residues: CASSDNSGANVLTF.